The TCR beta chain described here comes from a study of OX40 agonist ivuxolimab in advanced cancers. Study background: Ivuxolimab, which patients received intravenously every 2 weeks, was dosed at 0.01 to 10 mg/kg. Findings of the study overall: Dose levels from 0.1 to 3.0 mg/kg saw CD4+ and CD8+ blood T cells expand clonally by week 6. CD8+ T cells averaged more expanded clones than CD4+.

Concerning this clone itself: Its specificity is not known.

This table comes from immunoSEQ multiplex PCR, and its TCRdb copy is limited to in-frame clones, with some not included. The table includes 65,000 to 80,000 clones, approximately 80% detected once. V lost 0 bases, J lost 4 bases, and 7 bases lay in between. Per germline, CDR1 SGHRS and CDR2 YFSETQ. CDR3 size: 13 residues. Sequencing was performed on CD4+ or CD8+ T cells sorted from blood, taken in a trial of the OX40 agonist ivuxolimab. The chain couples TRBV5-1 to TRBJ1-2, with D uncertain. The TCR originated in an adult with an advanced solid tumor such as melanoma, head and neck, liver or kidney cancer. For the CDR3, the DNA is TGCGCCAGCAGCTTGGGGCCCGTCTATGGCTACACCTTC. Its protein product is CASSLGPVYGYTF.